One and the same sample provided the 12 T cell receptor beta chains below, sequenced in a study of neurological immune-mediated disorders. TCRdb re-called the 5' RACE reads with MiXCR, one entry per CDR3 protein. The repertoire has about 55,000 distinct CDR3 sequences, around 3.9% of them found once; the top ten carry approximately 1.6%. Material for sequencing was PBMCs. The receptors were sampled from a man between 25 and 39 years old with multiple sclerosis.

The table lists this clonotype with a count of one. A much more abundant neighbour one base away suggests this may be a read error. The chain uses TRBV5-3 and TRBJ1-1, with D unresolved. TRBV5-3 is an open reading frame whose function is uncertain. The CDR3 is made up of 13 amino acids. V was clipped by 0 bases and J by 0 bases, with 3 bases between them. CDR3 sequence reads: CARSLDLNTEAFF. The CDR3 nucleotides are TGTGCCAGAAGCTTGGACCTGAACACTGAAGCTTTCTTT.

This clonotype was counted many times. V usage is TRBV6-1 and J usage is TRBJ1-1, with a possible D match to TRBD1 (5 bases). The length of the CDR3 is 15 residues. Germline CDR1 reads MNHNS; CDR2 reads SASEGT. The V gene lost 1 base and the J gene lost 6 bases, with 15 bases spanning the gap. The DNA of the CDR3 is TGTGCCAGCAGTGAAGATAGGATGACGGGGCCTGAAGCTTTCTTT. Translating gives CASSEDRMTGPEAFF.

At least ten counts were recorded for this clonotype. The chain carries TRBV7-6 and TRBJ2-3; D possibly corresponds to TRBD2 (7 bases). V dropped 1 base and J dropped 2 bases, with 13 bases sitting between them. This CDR3 has 16 amino acids. Germline V CDR1 and CDR2: SGHVS, FNYEAQ. The CDR3 spells CASSLVAGAITDTQYF. CDR3 coding DNA: TGTGCCAGCAGCTTAGTGGCGGGGGCGATCACAGATACGCAGTATTTT.

This clonotype was recorded at least ten times. The chain is built from TRBV27 and TRBJ2-1; TRBD2 aligns across 13 bases. The CDR3 runs 15 residues. V lost 6 bases and J lost 6; bases outside the gene matches: 5. Looked up from germline, CDR1 is MNHEY and CDR2 is SMNVEV (reference sequence). CDR3 sequence (DNA): TGTGCCAGCAGCCCGGGACTAGCGGGACCCAATGAGCAGTTCTTC. Protein sequence: CASSPGLAGPNEQFF.

This clonotype ranks as medium-sized. CDR3 DNA: TGCAGTGCTAGAAAAGGGGCTTCAGCCAAAAACATTCAGTACTTC. It is translated as CSARKGASAKNIQYF. The chain links TRBV20-1 to TRBJ2-4; possible D gene TRBD1, 5 bases. CDR1 DFQATT and CDR2 SNEGSKA come from the germline V gene (reference sequence). V was cut by 2 bases and J by 0 bases, with 11 bases left in between. The CDR3 consists of 15 residues.

This clonotype was found many times. The V gene is TRBV7-2, the J gene TRBJ2-2, with 7 bases that match TRBD2. The CDR3 spans 14 residues. The germline V gene encodes CDR1 SGHTA and CDR2 FQGNSA. V dropped 5 bases and J dropped 5; count of bases not matched to a gene: 5. As DNA, the CDR3 is TGTGCCAGCAGCATTTGGACTAGGACCGGGGAGCTGTTTTTT. Translated: CASSIWTRTGELFF.

In its sample, this clonotype was seen many times. This chain connects TRBV4-1 to TRBJ2-7, with D tentatively TRBD1 (6 bases). Germline V gene data show CDR1 as MGHRA and CDR2 as YSYEKL. There are 14 residues in the CDR3. Trimming stripped 2 bases from V and 5 bases from J, with 13 bases between. The CDR3 protein is CASSQTGHRNEQYF. In nucleotides, the CDR3 is TGCGCCAGCAGCCAAACGGGACACAGGAACGAGCAGTACTTC.

This clonotype was detected only a few times. The rearrangement uses TRBV7-3 and TRBJ1-1; D might be TRBD1 (5 bases). This CDR3 is built from 14 residues. V was clipped by 0 bases and J by 0 bases, with 5 bases between them. Per germline, CDR1 SGHTA and CDR2 FQGTGA. This CDR3 reads CASSLTGVNTEAFF. In nucleotides, the CDR3 is TGTGCCAGCAGCTTAACAGGGGTGAACACTGAAGCTTTCTTT.

This clonotype was recorded at least ten times. V and J are TRBV4-1 and TRBJ2-3, with 10 bases fitting TRBD2. This CDR3 region has 16 residues. Unmatched junction bases numbered 10, after V lost 2 bases and J lost 8 bases. Germline V gives CDR1 MGHRA, CDR2 YSYEKL. The CDR3 DNA is TGCGCCAGCAGCCAACGGGCTAGCGGGGGTGGGGGTACGCAGTATTTT. Translating it yields CASSQRASGGGGTQYF.

This clonotype was picked up many times. A much larger clone lies one base from this, so it may be a read error. This chain uses TRBV29-1 with TRBJ2-4; 7 bases line up with TRBD2. V lost 6 bases, J lost 10 bases, and 9 bases stayed unmatched. Per the germline V gene, CDR1 is SQVTM and CDR2 is ANQGSEA. The length of the CDR3 is 12 residues. The CDR3 reads CSVAREGKIQYF. As DNA, the CDR3 is TGCAGCGTGGCGAGGGAGGGAAAAATTCAGTACTTC.

In this sample, this clonotype turned up many times. V gene TRBV20-1 combines with J gene TRBJ1-2; tentative D call: TRBD1 (5 bases). This CDR3 has 12 residues. The germline gives CDR1 DFQATT, CDR2 SNEGSKA (reference sequence). V lost 1 base and J 7 bases, leaving 10 bases between the germline ends. The CDR3 reads CSARGGTGGYTF. In DNA, the CDR3 is TGCAGTGCTAGAGGGGGGACCGGTGGCTACACCTTC.

About this clonotype itself: The junction shows a germline mismatch at one end, possibly a read error. V usage is TRBV27 and J usage is TRBJ1-5; D may be TRBD1 (5 bases). Germline-derived CDR1 and CDR2 are MNHEY and SMNVEV (reference sequence). CDR3 length equals 15 residues. CDR3 DNA sequence: TGTGCCAGCAGTTTTAGAGGGACGGGCAATCAGCCCCAGAATTTT. This gives the protein CASSFRGTGNQPQNF.